Sequencing of this T cell receptor (beta chain) was carried out in a study of early T cells in non-severe SARS-CoV-2 infection. Study background: Chains were unpaired, as sequencing was done on bulk RNA from unsorted whole blood.

Study results and limitations: Anti-spike CD8 specificities were favored by VDJdb matching, whose results missed private and CD4 specificities.

Researchers tagged individual cDNA molecules with unique molecular identifiers. Each CDR3 protein is one row after TCRdb ran MiXCR on the 5' RACE reads. The data contain tens of thousands of distinct CDR3 sequences, approximately 12% of them seen just once; the ten biggest clones take up just over 2.5%. The CDR3 totals 15 residues. The V end lost 3 bases, the J end lost 0 bases, and 10 bases lay between the germline ends. This clonotype was observed a few times. What it recognizes is unknown. The specimen was whole blood, collected at baseline. J is TRBJ2-3 and V is TRBV12-3 or TRBV12-4, with D possibly being TRBD1 (6 bases). This clonotype was sampled from an adult who was a healthcare worker with PCR-confirmed SARS-CoV-2 infection or an uninfected control (not recorded which). CDR3 amino acids: CASSFAGASTDTQYF. The CDR3, as DNA: TGTGCCAGCAGTTTCGCAGGGGCTAGCACAGATACGCAGTATTTT.